The T cell receptor (beta chain) under discussion was sequenced for a study of shared clonotypes between healthy human individuals. Overall study results and limits: Roughly 5% of naive CD4 clonotypes were shared across a few donors. Deeper or shallower sequencing was expected to change how clonotypes are shared among donors.

The CDR3 runs to 13 residues. Trimming cost V 7 bases and J 4 bases, with 13 bases left between them. The V gene's germline CDR1 is MDHEN and CDR2 SYDVKM. Concerning this clone: Its antigen is still unknown.

Sorted-subset replicate PCR reactions contained 200 to 250 ng DNA, corresponding to approximately 30,000 T cell genomes. The assay was immunoSEQ multiplex PCR, and TCRdb's table has in-frame clones only and misses some. The data contain 2.3 million or so clones, approximately 95% of them singletons. The sample comprised naive CD4+ T cells from PBMCs. Specified subset: CD45RA+ positively selected. This receptor was taken from a man younger than 35 in good health. Some clones in this sample may be carry-over from other donors' samples. The chain uses TRBV28 and TRBJ2-5; D is undetermined. CDR3 region: CASTGPPPETQYF. In nucleotides, the CDR3 is TGTGCCAGCACCGGCCCCCCTCCAGAGACCCAGTACTTC.